This TCR beta chain stems from a study of T-cell reconstitution after alpha-beta-depleted transplantation in children (TCRdb year 2016). Regarding the research as a whole: Using TCR repertoire profiling, the study quantitatively followed how T-cell immune reconstitution unfolded in children after TCRalphabeta/CD19-depleted allogeneic hematopoietic cell transplantation. Findings and caveats that apply to the study as a whole: In some patients, the high TCRbeta diversity seen at day 60 was put down to recipient T cells and intrathymic progenitors that had survived conditioning. The apparently early recovery of alphabetaT-cell counts about two months after transplant reportedly depended on only several hundred rapidly expanded clones that came from non-depleted graft cells. Hyperexpanded clone frequencies declined over subsequent months; after one year, T-cell counts and TCRbeta diversity were mostly attributed to newly produced T cells.

V loses 2 bases of germline sequence and J loses 5 bases, and the interval between the two ends is 10 bases. Measured from the cysteine to the phenylalanine, the CDR3 is 13 residues long. Just the 39-base CDR3 DNA is kept, in frame starting at base 1. Library prep was done by PCR. The sequencer was an Illumina HiSeq 2500. Molecular barcoding was employed in the preparation of TCR libraries, with unique molecular identifiers being used to normalize TCRbeta repertoire quantification. The public reads were reprocessed in TCRdb via fastp at Q25 and MiXCR, keeping in-frame beta chains. Duplicate CDR3 protein sequences are folded into a single record with the most common DNA and genes. Present in this sample are roughly 570,000 distinct CDR3 sequences, about a quarter of which were seen just once. About 35% of the sample comes from the top ten. The treatment or condition label corresponds to: allogeneic hematopoietic cell transplantation with graft depleted of TCRalphabeta T cells and CD19 B cells. Transplant recipients were children who received TCRalphabeta/CD19-depleted allogeneic hematopoietic cell grafts.

A remark on this clonotype: It lacks a known antigen. Per-base qualities were not stored, and no clone one base away is much larger.

The receptor was isolated from a boy younger than two with Wiskott-Aldrich syndrome, due to receive a stem cell transplant. The sequencing here drew on PBMCs, taken before TCRalphabeta/CD19-depleted stem cell transplant. The chain couples TRBV12-3 or TRBV12-4 to TRBJ2-7; the D gene cannot be resolved reliably. The DNA reads TGTGCCAGCAGTTTATTCCGACTCCACGAGCAGTACTTC. Translation gives CASSLFRLHEQYF.